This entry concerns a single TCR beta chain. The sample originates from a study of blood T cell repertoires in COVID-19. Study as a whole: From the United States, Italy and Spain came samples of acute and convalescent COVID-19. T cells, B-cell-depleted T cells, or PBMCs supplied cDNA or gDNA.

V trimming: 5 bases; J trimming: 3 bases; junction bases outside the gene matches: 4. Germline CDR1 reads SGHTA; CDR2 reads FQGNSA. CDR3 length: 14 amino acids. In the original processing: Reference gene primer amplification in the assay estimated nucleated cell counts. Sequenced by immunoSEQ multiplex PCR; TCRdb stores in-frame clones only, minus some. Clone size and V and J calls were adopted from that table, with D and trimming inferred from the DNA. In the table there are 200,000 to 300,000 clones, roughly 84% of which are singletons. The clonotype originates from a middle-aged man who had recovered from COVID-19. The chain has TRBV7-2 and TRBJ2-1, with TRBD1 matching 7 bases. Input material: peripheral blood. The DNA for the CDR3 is TGTGCCAGCAGCGGGGGACAGAGCTACAATGAGCAGTTCTTC. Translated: CASSGGQSYNEQFF.